Listed here are 6 T cell receptor beta chains from one sample, sequenced in a study of radiation and T cells in renal cell carcinoma. As to time point: blood 4 weeks post-SBRT, at nephrectomy. Treatment noted: 15 Gy SBRT to primary tumor, nephrectomy 4 weeks later. Generated by immunoSEQ multiplex PCR, the TCRdb table keeps only in-frame clones and is missing some. The sample has approximately 40,000 clones, about 82% seen once. The sequencing used blood, collected from a patient whose treatment included radiotherapy and nephrectomy. These receptors all stem from a woman between 70 and 85 years old with renal cell carcinoma.

The V call is TRBV19, the J call TRBJ1-5; 9 nucleotides match TRBD1. Looked up from germline, CDR1 is LNHDA and CDR2 is SQIVND (reference sequence). This CDR3 has 14 amino acids. The V gene end was trimmed by 7 bases and the J gene end by 5 bases; junction bases not matched to a gene: 6. CDR3 in amino acids: CASTPGQGYQPQHF. The CDR3 DNA reads as TGTGCCAGTACTCCGGGACAGGGTTATCAGCCCCAGCATTTT.

V is TRBV10-3 and J is TRBJ2-2; no clear D. Germline assignment: CDR1 ENHRY and CDR2 SYGVKD. The V end lost 4 bases, the J end lost 6 bases, and 9 bases lay between the germline ends. This CDR3 has 13 residues. This chain's CDR3 is CAISVGSPGELFF. Here the CDR3 DNA reads TGTGCCATCAGTGTGGGGTCCCCCGGGGAGCTGTTTTTT.

This sequence joins TRBV5-8 and TRBJ2-7; no reliable D call. Looked up from germline, CDR1 is SGHTS and CDR2 is YDEGEE. The CDR3 is 13 amino acids. Trimming stripped 3 bases from V and 4 bases from J, with 11 bases between. CDR3 protein: CASSWQDQYEQYF. CDR3 in DNA: TGTGCCAGCAGCTGGCAAGATCAGTACGAGCAGTACTTC. Based on the CDR3 plus reference TRBV5-8 and TRBJ2-7, the full variable domain is EAGVTQSPTHLIKTRGQQATLRCSPISGHTSVYWYQQALGLGLQFLLWYDEGEERNRGNFPPRFSGRQFPNYSSELNVNALELEDSALYLCASSWQDQYEQYFGPGTRLTVT.

The chain couples TRBV6-4 to TRBJ2-3, with D uncertain. Deletions cut 0 bases from V and 5 bases from J, with 6 bases between. The V gene's germline CDR1 is MRHNA and CDR2 SNTAGT. This CDR3 comprises 13 residues. The CDR3 sequence: CASSDSGGDTQYF. In DNA, the CDR3 is TGTGCCAGCAGTGACTCGGGCGGAGATACGCAGTATTTT.

This clone was seen only a few times. The CDR3 bases are TGTGCCAGCAGCTCCCCCGGGCTACAGTGGGCTAAGGACACTGAAGCTTTCTTT. Protein: CASSSPGLQWAKDTEAFF. This sequence joins TRBV5-6 and TRBJ1-1; D remains ambiguous. The CDR3 contains 18 residues. V lost 3 bases and J lost 3, with 24 bases in between. Looked up from germline, CDR1 is SGHDT and CDR2 is YYEEEE. Full variable domain (remainder filled in from reference TRBV5-6 and TRBJ1-1): DAGVTQSPTHLIKTRGQQVTLRCSPKSGHDTVSWYQQALGQGPQFIFQYYEEEERQRGNFPDRFSGHQFPNYSSELNVNALLLGDSALYLCASSSPGLQWAKDTEAFFGQGTRLTVV.

The J gene is TRBJ2-5, the V gene TRBV5-4; D is perhaps TRBD1 or TRBD2 (5 bases each). Germline V gives CDR1 SGHNT, CDR2 YYREEE (reference sequence). This CDR3 comprises 16 residues. The V gene lost 3 bases and the J gene lost 2 bases, with 17 bases spanning the gap. CDR3 residues: CASSSQDSGRQETQYF. In nucleotides, the CDR3 is TGTGCCAGCAGCTCCCAGGACTCGGGACGTCAAGAGACCCAGTACTTC.